What follows is one TCR beta chain and its context. Its antigen remains unidentified. No much larger clone is present one base from it, and per-base qualities are unavailable. The library was made by the immunoSEQ multiplex PCR assay. For the multiplex PCR, a mixture combining 60 forward primers for TCR Vbeta segments and 13 reverse primers for TCR Jbeta segments was used. The CDR3 region of rearranged TCR beta genes was amplified from genomic DNA by a multiplex PCR assay. The amplified TCR beta libraries were sequenced on the Illumina HiSeq System as 87-base-pair reads. As for how the authors treated the data: In a later analysis, 80 million or so unique TCR beta chains were counted across the 650 to 700 repertoires, and roughly 10 million of these chains were shared by at least two donors. A nearest-neighbor algorithm error-corrected the raw reads and collapsed the reads into unique sequences, merging closely related sequences to remove PCR and sequencing errors. CDR3 sequences were aligned to IMGT reference sequences to assign V, D and J gene segments. Each retained sequence needed at least a six-nucleotide match to both a V gene segment and a J gene segment. A rearrangement was called productive if the CDR3 had no stop codons and remained in frame with V and J, and every other rearrangement was called non-productive. Following IMGT convention, CDR3 was defined as the stretch from the second conserved V-encoded cysteine to the conserved J-encoded phenylalanine. The earlier analysis of some 540 of the donors excluded any sequence lacking an unambiguous match to a single V gene segment. In an earlier analysis of about 590 of the donors, a V segment was called functional when productive rearrangements were above 56.7%, and segregating when the standard deviation between donors exceeded 5%. A statistical classification framework was built for diagnosing cytomegalovirus status from the catalog of TCR beta chain sequences. In a later analysis, TCR nucleotide sequences were compared against IMGT/GENE-DB human TR gene sequences so that V and J genes could be assigned. Using the TCRdist pipeline, a later analysis assigned CDR3 sequences along with most-parsimonious VDJ recombination scenarios. In a later analysis, each TCR beta chain was defined by its CDR3 amino acid sequence together with its V-gene family, and reads without a unique V-gene family were excluded. As a way to deal with suspected cross-contamination and a sequencing artifact, a later analysis dropped 640 or so nucleotide sequences that were highly shared and had low generation probability. In a later analysis, a clonal expansion index was calculated for each public chain from normalized within-repertoire ranks of inferred template counts. A later analysis computed generation probabilities with a VDJ recombination model fitted to out-of-frame rearrangements, and checked the results against IGoR. In a later analysis, TCR-TCR, TCR-HLA and TCR-CMV co-occurrence was scored with hypergeometric tests, and a repertoire-size bias correction was applied to TCR pairs. In a later analysis, false discovery rates were estimated by permuting HLA or CMV assignments 20 times. A later analysis grouped co-occurring TCRs with DBSCAN, adding TCRdist sequence similarity when clustering within HLA-allele-positive subsets. Repertoires with fewer than 30,000 or more than 120,000 public chains, plus five repertoires with anomalous nucleotide sharing, were excluded from co-occurrence clustering. TCRdb stores this immuneACCESS table with in-frame sequences only. Part of the clones is absent; in the studies checked, under half of the shortfall reflects unresolved V genes, and no reason is known for the rest. For V, J and clone size, that table is used; D and trimming come from the DNA. The sample contains around 180,000 clones, around nine tenths of them found a single time. The ten largest clones represent roughly 1.8% of the sample.

This sample was taken from a study of cytomegalovirus exposure and HLA in healthy donors (dated by TCRdb to between 2016 and 2019). Regarding the study in general: In an earlier analysis of 587 of the donors, about 260 Gb of sequence data and 100 million or so unique TCR beta sequences from about 179 million T cells were reported. Around 320 gigabases of sequencing data and approximately 85 million unique TCR sequences were included in an early release covering around 600 HLA-typed donors. Of the 350 to 450 genotyped donors, about 80% fell in the genetic ancestry cluster associated with self-reported Caucasian donors. The aim of the study was to test whether cataloging public T cell receptors could identify signatures of past pathogen exposure. The study profiled the T cell repertoires of around 700 subjects by immunosequencing and related them to cytomegalovirus serostatus. Along with the roughly 700-subject first cohort, a separate validation cohort of roughly 110 different subjects was used. To predict cytomegalovirus infection status, the study combined high-throughput TCR immunosequencing, statistical association of individual TCRs with disease status, and machine learning. A later analysis re-analyzed previously published TCR beta repertoires from 500 to 700 donors and added high-resolution HLA genotyping to study TCR occurrence patterns. The later analysis used no new phenotypic data to find candidate immune exposures, relying instead on TCR beta sequences and their occurrence across donors. An earlier analysis of approximately 500 of the donors applied high-throughput TCR beta sequencing to assess whether each TCR beta V gene segment acted as functional or pseudogenic. Donor age, sex, ethnicity and CMV serostatus were compiled alongside the repertoire data. A later genetic analysis took genome-wide SNP genotypes for about three fifths of the 666 donors and used that subset as a discovery cohort. All discovery cohort repertoires had been generated using a single sequencing platform. HLA typing covered class I and class II loci at four-digit resolution. Typing coverage varied by locus: about 620-630 donors for A, B, C, DRB1 and DQB1; some 520 for DQA1; about 600 for DPA1; roughly 450 for DPB1. About five DR-DQ haplotypes were handled as single units for association and clustering, since linkage in the cohort was strong. Among about 400 genotyped donors of the cohort, an average of about 240,000 unique TCR beta nucleotide sequences was sequenced per donor, of which about 18% were non-productive.

The germline V gene provides CDR1 MNHEY and CDR2 SVGAGI. The CDR3 holds 13 amino acids from the cysteine to the phenylalanine. Left in the record is the CDR3 DNA by itself, 39 bases read in frame from the first base. V is shortened by 5 bases, J by 1 base, and the region joining them spans 8 bases. Beyond this particular receptor, the publication reports: The study gave a list of about 170 TCR beta chains associated with cytomegalovirus. An association between a missense DCLRE1C variant and V-gene and J-gene trimming of TCR beta chains was found in a later genetic analysis and replicated in an independent cohort. A further reported finding was that TCR beta sequences accurately predicted the HLA-A and HLA-B alleles for most subjects in the first cohort. In a later analysis, HLA-associated TCR beta chains showed more clonal expansion and lower generation probabilities than non-associated chains that were equally common. Correlated functional status among segregating V segments might reflect linkage disequilibrium, but an unknown experimental factor could not be ruled out. Broadly in line with IMGT annotations, most TCR beta V segments showed up in productive rearrangements about 87% or about 30% of the time in an earlier analysis of 587 of the donors. Specific HLA alleles were associated with roughly 17,000 TCR beta sequences at a false discovery rate of 0.05 in a later analysis. In vitro tests confirmed that three of the cytomegalovirus-associated TCR beta chains recognize cytomegalovirus antigens. A group of highly shared sequence variants was considered likely to be a technical artifact of the sequencing pipeline. A later analysis found that most CMV-associated TCR beta chains appeared HLA-restricted, with HLA associations seemingly driven largely by CMV exposure. This cohort had only TCR beta chains sequenced, and the lack of alpha or paired-chain data limited which features could be detected. The classifier was reported to diagnose cytomegalovirus status with high specificity and sensitivity in both the original and validation cohorts. Because HLA typing was unavailable for some donors at each locus, only the typed subset was used in association tests. Some IMGT-functional V segments, including TRBV6-2 and TRBV6-3, could not be told apart with the 87-base-pair reads, so those segments were excluded. Sequencing depth was assumed to be roughly uniform across donors in the presence/absence analyses, though that assumption may not hold. Assigning TCR associations to individual alleles was difficult when HLA alleles, especially DR and DQ, strongly co-occurred. According to a later genetic analysis, donors in an Asian-associated ancestry cluster had fewer N-insertions in productive TCRs than the approximately 700-donor mean. Because counts were too low, seventeen rarely observed V segments, including chromosome 9 orphons, were excluded from the earlier analysis of around 640 of the donors. Several of the top co-occurrence clusters appeared to be linked to parvovirus B19, influenza, CMV and Epstein-Barr virus, according to a later analysis. A later analysis found that TCR association rates varied across HLA loci, with DRB1 alleles showing the most associated TCRs and HLA-C alleles the fewest. The authors suggested that the approach could potentially be extended to other disease states and immunological phenotypes. CMV serostatus was the only immune exposure information available for the cohort. Across donors, most TCR sequences were observed very rarely, whereas some public TCRs were present in many individuals.

In total, over 600 healthy bone marrow donors made up the cohort. Cohort members were all nominally healthy when sampled, although unrecorded immune exposures were likely present. The donor tested CMV seronegative, placing the donor among the 352 seronegative members of the cohort. A peripheral blood sample was collected from each donor, and TCR beta sequencing was performed on peripheral blood mononuclear cells. Genomic DNA extraction from the blood cell samples was performed with the Qiagen DNeasy Blood Extraction Kit. Source material: PBMCs. The rearrangement combines TRBV6-5 with TRBJ1-1; the D gene is unclear. The clonotype was recovered from a woman between 18 and 29 years old in good health and CMV-seronegative. The CDR3 reads as follows: CASSRQSNTEAFF. In nucleotides, the sequence is TGTGCCAGCAGTCGACAATCGAACACTGAAGCTTTCTTT.